This T cell receptor (beta chain) was sequenced during a study of blood T cells in healthy people across ages. Then a second PCR, running roughly 7 to 11 cycles, was carried out with a sample-barcoded 5' primer and a J-beta primer mix. Each CDR3 protein gets one entry after TCRdb re-called the 5' RACE reads with MiXCR. This table has around 520,000 distinct CDR3 sequences, about 27% appearing once. The CDR3 consists of 18 residues. Germline V lookup: CDR1 SGHRS, CDR2 YFSETQ. The junction had 16 bases not matched to a gene; V was cut back by 7 bases and J by 3 bases. The sample was also linked to a second study, of T cells of mothers and their children.

Sequencing input: blood. The chain recombines TRBV5-1 with TRBJ2-4; 10 bases fit TRBD1. This clonotype originated in a boy aged 2-15 years in good health. The CDR3 loop is CASRTRGQGLPYKNIQYF. DNA of the CDR3: TGCGCCAGCCGAACTAGGGGACAGGGGCTTCCTTACAAAAACATTCAGTACTTC.